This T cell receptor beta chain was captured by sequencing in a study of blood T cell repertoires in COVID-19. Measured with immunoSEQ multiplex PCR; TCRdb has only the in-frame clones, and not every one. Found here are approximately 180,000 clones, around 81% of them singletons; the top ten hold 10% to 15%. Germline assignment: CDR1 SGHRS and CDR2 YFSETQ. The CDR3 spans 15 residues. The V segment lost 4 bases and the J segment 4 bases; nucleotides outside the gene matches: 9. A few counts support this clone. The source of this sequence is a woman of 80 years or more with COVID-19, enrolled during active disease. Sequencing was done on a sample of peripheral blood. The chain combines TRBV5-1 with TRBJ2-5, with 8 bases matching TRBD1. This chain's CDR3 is CASSEPGQVVETQYF. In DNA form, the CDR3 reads TGCGCCAGCAGCGAGCCGGGACAGGTAGTAGAGACCCAGTACTTC.